A selection of T cell receptor beta chains follows, all from one sample in a study of CD8 T cells in Susac syndrome. TCRdb reanalysed the immunoSEQ multiplex PCR reads using MiXCR and keeps one entry per CDR3 protein. The data show about 49,000 distinct CDR3 sequences, with roughly 93% seen just once and less than 0.65% held by the top ten. Sequenced: CD8+ T cells from PBMCs. The receptors stem from a human donor in good health. Each CDR3 is given with its conserved first and last residue. The D gene is left open where the match is weak. Rows give clone size only sometimes, using once, few, many, or a class for an expanded clone.

V gene	clone size	D gene	J gene	CDR3 protein	CDR3 DNA
TRBV6-1	.	TRBD1	TRBJ2-1	CARMGGGQGDNEQFF	TGTGCCAGAATGGGAGGGGGACAGGGTGACAATGAGCAGTTCTTC
TRBV28	.	.	TRBJ1-5	CASSPGHNGNQPQHF	TGTGCCAGCAGCCCCGGGCACAATGGGAATCAGCCCCAGCATTTT
TRBV4-1	.	.	TRBJ1-1	CASSQVGVNTEAFF	TGCGCCAGCAGCCAAGTGGGAGTGAACACTGAAGCTTTCTTT
TRBV7-9	.	.	TRBJ2-3	CASSSPRVDTQYF	TGTGCCAGCAGCTCCCCTAGGGTTGATACGCAGTATTTT
TRBV27	.	.	TRBJ2-2	CASRGVSFSTGELFF	TGTGCCAGCAGGGGGGTCTCCTTTAGCACCGGGGAGCTGTTTTTT
TRBV7-9	.	.	TRBJ2-6	CASTGANVLTF	TGTGCCAGCACCGGGGCCAACGTCCTGACTTTC
TRBV5-6	.	.	TRBJ2-5	CASSSGVGETQYF	TGTGCCAGCAGCTCGGGGGTCGGGGAGACCCAGTACTTC
TRBV7-8	.	TRBD2	TRBJ2-7	CASSSPREGVGYEQYF	TGTGCCAGCAGCTCGCCCCGGGAGGGGGTGGGCTACGAGCAGTACTTC
TRBV28	.	.	TRBJ1-1	CASSFLAERDTEAFF	TGTGCCAGCAGTTTCTTAGCGGAGCGGGACACTGAAGCTTTCTTT
TRBV7-9	once	.	TRBJ2-1	CASRAGTGSSYNEQFF	TGTGCCAGCAGGGCCGGGACTGGAAGCTCCTACAATGAGCAGTTCTTC
TRBV6-5	.	TRBD2	TRBJ2-3	CATKELAATTDTQYF	TGTGCCACCAAAGAACTAGCGGCCACCACAGATACGCAGTATTTT
TRBV5-1	.	TRBD1	TRBJ2-7	CASSPLTGSSYEQYF	TGCGCCAGCAGCCCACTGACAGGGAGCTCCTACGAGCAGTACTTC